The clone carrying this T cell receptor (beta chain) was seen more than once but under ten times. The sample comes from a study of T cell repertoires in cytomegalovirus infection. V lost 2 bases and J lost 4, with 15 bases in between. Germline-derived CDR1 and CDR2 are MDHEN and SYDVKM. There are 16 residues in the CDR3. Each CDR3 protein gets one entry after TCRdb re-called the reads with MiXCR. The data hold around 320,000 distinct CDR3 sequences, with around a tenth observed a single time. V is TRBV28 and J is TRBJ1-5, with D unresolved. Sequencing was done on a sample of PBMCs. This sequence was found in a human donor in good health (CMV status not recorded). Some clones in this sample may be carry-over from other donors' samples. Here the CDR3 reads CASSLKSFRVNQPQHF. The CDR3 coding sequence is TGTGCCAGCAGTTTAAAGAGTTTCCGGGTAAATCAGCCCCAGCATTTT.